Shown below are 27 T cell receptor beta chains from a single sample sequenced in a study of blood T cell repertoires in COVID-19. Libraries were prepared by immunoSEQ multiplex PCR; TCRdb keeps only in-frame clonotypes and omits some of them. The sample includes approximately 250,000 clones, around nine tenths of them seen just once. The sample comprised peripheral blood. The receptors were sampled from a woman aged 60 to 75 who had recovered from COVID-19.

V usage is TRBV29-1 and J usage is TRBJ2-3; TRBD2 agrees at 12 bases. The CDR3 runs to 17 residues. V dropped 3 bases and J dropped 2; count of bases not matched to a gene: 9. Germline V lookup: CDR1 SQVTM, CDR2 ANQGSEA. CDR3 loop: CSVDPELAGGSTDTQYF. As DNA, the CDR3 is TGCAGCGTTGACCCCGAACTAGCGGGGGGCTCCACAGATACGCAGTATTTT.

V and J are TRBV9 and TRBJ2-1; 11 positions agree with TRBD2. There are 14 residues in the CDR3. The trim removed 0 bases at V and 13 bases at J, leaving 6 bases unmatched. The germline CDR1 and CDR2 sequences are SGDLS and YYNGEE. In DNA, the CDR3 is TGTGCCAGCAGCGTAGCTCCTAGCGGGGGGAGTCAGTTCTTC. Encoded protein: CASSVAPSGGSQFF. Drawing the rest from reference TRBV9 and TRBJ2-1, the complete variable domain is DSGVTQTPKHLITATGQRVTLRCSPRSGDLSVYWYQQSLDQGLQFLIQYYNGEERAKGNILERFSAQQFPDLHSELNLSSLELGDSALYFCASSVAPSGGSQFFGPGTRLTVL.

The genes are TRBV20-1 and TRBJ1-2, with unresolved D. Germline CDR1 reads DFQATT; CDR2 reads SNEGSKA (reference sequence). Trimming left V 5 bases short and J 5 bases short, with 9 bases between. The CDR3 covers 11 residues. CDR3 amino acids: CSAQDNYGYTF. The DNA for the CDR3 is TGCAGTGCTCAGGATAATTATGGCTACACCTTC.

This chain links TRBV6-1 with TRBJ2-3; tentatively, D is TRBD2 (5 bases). Trimming stripped 0 bases from V and 5 bases from J, with 15 bases between. This CDR3 is built from 16 residues. In germline, CDR1 is MNHNS, CDR2 SASEGT. CDR3 in DNA: TGTGCCAGCAGTGAAGCGCTTATCCGGGGAATAGATACGCAGTATTTT. Its translation: CASSEALIRGIDTQYF.

V and J are TRBV19 and TRBJ2-5; 9 positions match TRBD1. The germline V gene has CDR1 LNHDA and CDR2 SQIVND (reference sequence). The CDR3 is made up of 16 amino acids. The junction had 6 bases not matched to a gene; V was cut back by 0 bases and J by 4 bases. In DNA form, the CDR3 reads TGTGCCAGTAGTATAGAGGGGGGACAGGGACGAGAGACCCAGTACTTC. Protein sequence: CASSIEGGQGRETQYF.

This clone has just a few counts. The V and J genes are TRBV7-8 and TRBJ1-1; weak D call: TRBD1 (5 bases). The germline V gene has CDR1 SGHVS and CDR2 FQNEAQ. V was trimmed by 5 bases and J by 1 base, leaving 17 bases between them. There are 16 residues in the CDR3. The CDR3 DNA follows: TGTGCCAGCAGCGCCGGGGGACGGGTAAGGAACACTGAAGCTTTCTTT. Translated, it gives CASSAGGRVRNTEAFF.

The chain combines TRBV5-4 with TRBJ1-6; 10 bases are shared with TRBD1. Germline V gives CDR1 SGHNT, CDR2 YYREEE (reference sequence). The trim removed 4 bases at V and 5 bases at J, leaving 3 bases unmatched. This CDR3 has 15 amino acids. Here the CDR3 DNA reads TGTGCCAGCAGCGGGGACAGGGGCCATAATTCACCCCTCCACTTT. Protein product: CASSGDRGHNSPLHF.

The rearrangement links TRBV4-2 to TRBJ2-7; possible D gene TRBD1, 5 bases. Per germline, CDR1 LGHNA and CDR2 YNFKEQ. V lost 0 bases, J lost 3 bases, and 9 bases lay in between. This CDR3 is 14 amino acids long. The CDR3 loop is CASSQDQGRYEQYF. CDR3 nucleotide sequence: TGTGCCAGCAGCCAAGACCAGGGCCGCTACGAGCAGTACTTC.

The chain couples TRBV27 to TRBJ1-1; 8 nucleotides line up with TRBD1. Looked up from germline, CDR1 is MNHEY and CDR2 is SMNVEV (reference sequence). The V segment lost 7 bases and the J segment 1 base; nucleotides outside the gene matches: 14. The CDR3 covers 17 residues. CDR3 region: CASNPRTGLFRNTEAFF. In DNA, the CDR3 is TGTGCCAGCAACCCCAGGACAGGGCTTTTCCGGAACACTGAAGCTTTCTTT.

This chain links TRBV7-9 with TRBJ2-7; D may be TRBD1 (6 bases). Germline lookup yields CDR1 SEHNR and CDR2 FQNEAQ (reference sequence). The CDR3 contains 15 residues. Trimming removed 4 bases from V and 2 bases from J, with 15 bases in between. Written as DNA, the CDR3 is TGTGCCAGCAGCTCTTTCAGGGGCGGAACCTACGAGCAGTACTTC. As protein: CASSSFRGGTYEQYF.

The chain recombines TRBV15 with TRBJ2-1, with a tentative D call TRBD1 (6 bases). Trimming removed 6 bases at V and 0 bases at J, with 12 bases between. Germline CDR1 reads LNHNV; CDR2 reads YYDKDF (reference sequence). CDR3 length: 15 residues. The CDR3 DNA follows: TGTGCCACCAGTAGGACAGCCTACTCCTACAATGAGCAGTTCTTC. Translation: CATSRTAYSYNEQFF.

V gene TRBV5-6 combines with J gene TRBJ1-1; D is possibly TRBD1 (5 bases). This CDR3 has 15 residues. Trimming removed 4 bases at V and 0 bases at J, with 13 bases between. The V gene's germline CDR1 is SGHDT and CDR2 YYEEEE. This chain's CDR3 is CASSPGGSMNTEAFF. The CDR3 DNA follows: TGTGCCAGCAGCCCCGGGGGAAGCATGAACACTGAAGCTTTCTTT.

The V and J genes are TRBV10-3 and TRBJ1-4, with 9 bases fitting TRBD1. Per the germline V gene, CDR1 is ENHRY and CDR2 is SYGVKD. Trimming cost V 3 bases and J 7 bases; bases outside gene matches: 3. The CDR3 is made up of 14 amino acids. CDR3 sequence: CAISEDRGFEKLFF. CDR3 nucleotide sequence: TGTGCCATCAGTGAAGACAGGGGGTTTGAAAAACTGTTTTTT.

This sequence joins TRBV15 and TRBJ1-5; D might be TRBD1 (6 bases). Trimming removed 8 bases from V and 0 bases from J, with 14 bases in between. This CDR3 has 15 amino acids. The germline gives CDR1 LNHNV, CDR2 YYDKDF (reference sequence). The chain's CDR3 is CATRRAGDSNQPQHF. The CDR3 DNA sequence: TGTGCCACCCGACGGGCAGGGGATAGCAATCAGCCCCAGCATTTT. The full variable domain, with the rest looked up from reference TRBV15 and TRBJ1-5, is DAMVIQNPRYQVTQFGKPVTLSCSQTLNHNVMYWYQQKSSQAPKLLFHYYDKDFNNEADTPDNFQSRRPNTSFCFLDIRSPGLGDTAMYLCATRRAGDSNQPQHFGDGTRLSIL.

This chain connects TRBV3-1 (or the pseudogene TRBV3-2) to TRBJ2-3; the match to TRBD2 covers 14 bases. The CDR3 extends over 18 amino acids. Germline trimming cut 4 bases from V and 4 bases from J; bases unmatched to any gene: 10. Germline-derived CDR1 and CDR2 are LGHDT and YNNKEL (reference sequence). The CDR3, as DNA: TGTGCCAGCAGCCGCCGACTAGCGGGGGGGCCTGTCGCAGATACGCAGTATTTT. It encodes CASSRRLAGGPVADTQYF.

This sequence joins TRBV5-1 and TRBJ1-6, with 7 bases fitting TRBD1. The CDR3 covers 14 residues. V lost 4 bases and J lost 11; bases outside the gene matches: 9. From germline, CDR1 is SGHRS and CDR2 YFSETQ. The CDR3 nucleotides read TGCGCCAGCAGCCAGACAGGGACCGCGGCACCCCTCCACTTT. Translation: CASSQTGTAAPLHF.

The chain has TRBV14 and TRBJ1-1; 9 bases match TRBD1. Per germline, CDR1 SGHDN and CDR2 FVKESK. The CDR3 has 14 residues. V shed 4 bases and J 5 bases; nucleotides not matched to a gene: 5. In nucleotides, the CDR3 is TGTGCCAGCAGCCCCGGGACAGGGATAACTGAAGCTTTCTTT. This translates into CASSPGTGITEAFF.

This clone occurred once. The chain combines TRBV19 with TRBJ1-4; D may be TRBD1 (6 bases). Trimming took off 5 bases at V and 8 bases at J, with 12 bases between the two ends. Germline assignment: CDR1 LNHDA and CDR2 SQIVND (reference sequence). The CDR3 spans 13 residues. CDR3 DNA sequence: TGTGCCAGTAGTTCCAGGGGTAGGGAAAAACTGTTTTTT. It translates to CASSSRGREKLFF.

This chain links TRBV28 with TRBJ2-5; 7 positions match TRBD2. From germline, CDR1 is MDHEN and CDR2 SYDVKM. The CDR3 covers 13 residues. The ends lost 2 bases at V and 5 bases at J; junction bases unmatched: 2. In nucleotides, the CDR3 is TGTGCCAGCAGTTTACCCGGGAGGGAGACCCAGTACTTC. Its protein is CASSLPGRETQYF.

The chain uses TRBV5-1 and TRBJ2-1; 10 positions agree with TRBD2. The CDR3 loop spans 16 amino acids. Per germline, CDR1 SGHRS and CDR2 YFSETQ. The V and J ends lost 3 bases and 4 bases, in that order; junction bases with no gene match: 7. CDR3 nucleotides: TGCGCCAGCAGCTCGGATAGCGGGGGGAATTACAATGAGCAGTTCTTC. It encodes CASSSDSGGNYNEQFF. The whole variable domain, remainder taken from reference TRBV5-1 and TRBJ2-1, is KAGVTQTPRYLIKTRGQQVTLSCSPISGHRSVSWYQQTPGQGLQFLFEYFSETQRNKGNFPGRFSGRQFSNSRSEMNVSTLELGDSALYLCASSSDSGGNYNEQFFGPGTRLTVL.

This clone was detected only once. The V and J genes are TRBV28 and TRBJ2-2; D perhaps matches TRBD2 (6 bases). Trimming stripped 7 bases from V and 6 bases from J, with 18 bases between. Germline CDR1 is MDHEN and CDR2 is SYDVKM. The CDR3 loop spans 15 amino acids. The CDR3 loop is CASILSGLSAGELFF. The CDR3, as DNA: TGTGCCAGCATCCTATCAGGACTATCCGCCGGGGAGCTGTTTTTT.

J is TRBJ2-5 and V is TRBV5-6; TRBD1 matches 9 bases. With V trimmed by 4 bases and J by 5 bases, 6 bases remained unmatched. CDR1 is SGHDT and CDR2 is YYEEEE in the germline V gene. CDR3 length: 14 amino acids. The CDR3 loop reads CASSTGQGSETQYF. In DNA form, the CDR3 reads TGTGCCAGCAGCACCGGACAGGGGTCGGAGACCCAGTACTTC. The full variable domain, its missing parts supplied by reference TRBV5-6 and TRBJ2-5, is DAGVTQSPTHLIKTRGQQVTLRCSPKSGHDTVSWYQQALGQGPQFIFQYYEEEERQRGNFPDRFSGHQFPNYSSELNVNALLLGDSALYLCASSTGQGSETQYFGPGTRLLVL.

The J gene is TRBJ2-3, the V gene TRBV29-1; 10 bases agree with TRBD2. V lost 5 bases to trimming and J lost 0 bases; unmatched junction nucleotides: 8. CDR1 is SQVTM and CDR2 is ANQGSEA in the germline V gene. CDR3 size: 16 residues. CDR3 in DNA: TGCAGCGTTTACGGGGCTAGCGGGGGAAGCACAGATACGCAGTATTTT. This encodes CSVYGASGGSTDTQYF.

In DNA, the CDR3 is TGTGCCAGCAGCTTAGAACGACCGGACAGGGGGCTCATTGCTAACTATGGCTACACCTTC. Translating it yields CASSLERPDRGLIANYGYTF. This chain connects TRBV11-3 to TRBJ1-2; 11 bases line up with TRBD1. V was clipped by 0 bases and J by 0 bases; unmatched bases: 12. The CDR3 length is 20 residues. Germline CDR1 is SGHNT and CDR2 is YENEEA.

V gene TRBV15 combines with J gene TRBJ2-3; TRBD2 aligns across 10 bases. This CDR3 has 17 residues. Per germline, CDR1 LNHNV and CDR2 YYDKDF (reference sequence). With V trimmed by 1 base and J by 6 bases, 10 bases remained unmatched. The CDR3 region has the DNA TGTGCCACCAGCAGAGTTTACCTAGCGGGGGCGGTGGATACGCAGTATTTT. It yields the protein CATSRVYLAGAVDTQYF.

The CDR3 nucleotides are TGTGCCAGCAGTAAACAGGGCACCGGGGAGCTGTTTTTT. Amino acid sequence: CASSKQGTGELFF. The genes are TRBV28 and TRBJ2-2, with D tentatively TRBD1 (6 bases). This CDR3 has 13 residues. Per the germline V gene, CDR1 is MDHEN and CDR2 is SYDVKM. Trimming stripped 5 bases from V and 4 bases from J, with 8 bases between.

The V gene is TRBV27, the J gene TRBJ2-5; 11 bases fit TRBD1. This CDR3 comprises 18 residues. V lost 1 base and J lost 5; bases outside the gene matches: 12. The germline CDR1 and CDR2 sequences are MNHEY and SMNVEV (reference sequence). The CDR3 DNA sequence: TGTGCCAGCAGTTTATACCCCCCAGGACAGGGGGCTAGGGAGACCCAGTACTTC. It encodes CASSLYPPGQGARETQYF.